Shown below are 22 T cell receptor beta chains from a single sample sequenced in a study of radiation and T cells in renal cell carcinoma. Method: immunoSEQ multiplex PCR; TCRdb's copy keeps in-frame clones and lacks some. The sample lists 150,000 to 180,000 clones, about nine tenths seen once, with 10% to 15% in the top ten. Described time point: blood 2 weeks post-SBRT. The treatment denotes: 15 Gy SBRT to primary tumor, nephrectomy 4 weeks later. This sample comprised blood, obtained from a patient whose treatment included radiotherapy and nephrectomy. The receptors stem from a woman in her forties or fifties with renal cell carcinoma.

The rearrangement joins TRBV5-4 to TRBJ2-3; 10 bases map to TRBD1. The CDR3 runs 15 residues. Trimming removed 4 bases from V and 1 base from J; junction bases left unmatched: 3. CDR1 and CDR2 (germline): SGHNT, YYREEE (reference sequence). For the CDR3, the DNA is TGTGCCAGCAGCGCCGGACAGGGGGGCACAGATACGCAGTATTTT. As protein: CASSAGQGGTDTQYF.

The chain links TRBV6-1 to TRBJ2-3; 7 nucleotides line up with TRBD1. The CDR3 sequence is 16 residues long. The germline V gene encodes CDR1 MNHNS and CDR2 SASEGT. V was clipped by 0 bases and J by 1 base; unmatched bases: 4. The CDR3: CASSEALGQGTDTQYF. The DNA for the CDR3 is TGTGCCAGCAGTGAAGCGCTTGGACAGGGCACAGATACGCAGTATTTT.

The V and J genes are TRBV11-2 and TRBJ1-1; D is uncertain. Trimming removed 4 bases at V and 1 base at J, with 10 bases between. The CDR3 is 14 residues long. CDR1 and CDR2 (germline): SGHAT, FQNNGV. The CDR3 nucleotides are TGTGCCAGCAGCTCCATCTCGGGGAACACTGAAGCTTTCTTT. This gives the protein CASSSISGNTEAFF.

The gene calls are TRBV7-8 and TRBJ1-5; 10 bases are shared with TRBD1. The V gene's germline CDR1 is SGHVS and CDR2 FQNEAQ. V lost 0 bases and J lost 7; bases outside the gene matches: 6. The CDR3 has 16 amino acids. CDR3 bases: TGTGCCAGCAGCTTAGCGACAGGGGGCGCAGGACAGCCCCAGCATTTT. It is translated as CASSLATGGAGQPQHF.

V is TRBV6-6 and J is TRBJ2-7, with TRBD2 as a possible D gene (6 bases). V shed 2 bases and J shed 5 bases, with 10 bases lying between them. The germline CDR1 and CDR2 sequences are MNHNY and SVGAGI (reference sequence). This CDR3 contains 13 residues. CDR3 amino acids: CASSYREDHEQYF. The CDR3 region has the DNA TGTGCCAGCAGTTACAGGGAGGACCACGAGCAGTACTTC.

This clone has a handful of counts. The chain carries TRBV7-9 and TRBJ1-6; 8 bases map to TRBD1. The CDR3 spans 17 residues. Trimming cost V 3 bases and J 5 bases; bases outside gene matches: 9. The V gene's germline CDR1 is SEHNR and CDR2 FQNEAQ (reference sequence). The CDR3 coding sequence is TGTGCCAGCAGCTTCAAACCCGCAGGGGGCCATAATTCACCCCTCCACTTT. It translates to CASSFKPAGGHNSPLHF.

This clone was seen a handful of times. The V call is TRBV18, the J call TRBJ1-2; tentative D call: TRBD1 (6 bases). Looked up from germline, CDR1 is KGHSH and CDR2 is LQKENI. The CDR3 is 14 amino acids. V lost 6 bases, J lost 4 bases, and 15 bases lay in between. CDR3: CASSPGDRLYGYTF. DNA of the CDR3: TGTGCCAGCTCCCCCGGTGACAGGCTCTATGGCTACACCTTC.

The rearrangement links TRBV7-8 to TRBJ1-6, with a weak D call TRBD1 (5 bases). The CDR3 has 19 amino acids. Trimming pared 3 bases from V and 0 bases from J, leaving 18 bases between. The germline V gene encodes CDR1 SGHVS and CDR2 FQNEAQ. The CDR3 loop is CASSFRSGTASSYNSPLHF. The CDR3 nucleotides read TGTGCCAGCAGCTTCCGATCCGGGACGGCGAGCTCCTATAATTCACCCCTCCACTTT. Complete variable domain (other parts from reference TRBV7-8 and TRBJ1-6): GAGVSQSPRYKVAKRGQDVALRCDPISGHVSLFWYQQALGQGPEFLTYFQNEAQLDKSGLPSDRFFAERPEGSVSTLKIQRTQQEDSAVYLCASSFRSGTASSYNSPLHFGNGTRLTVT.

The chain couples TRBV28 to TRBJ2-7, with TRBD1 matching 7 bases. The CDR3 has 15 amino acids. V gave up 6 bases and J gave up 3 bases; unmatched junction bases: 11. The germline CDR1 and CDR2 sequences are MDHEN and SYDVKM. CDR3 region: CASSPPGQGDYEQYF. The DNA for the CDR3 is TGTGCCAGCAGCCCGCCCGGGCAGGGGGACTACGAGCAGTACTTC.

This chain connects TRBV5-1 to TRBJ2-1; 12 nucleotides align to TRBD2. The CDR3 consists of 15 residues. J gave up 4 bases and V 4 bases, and 3 bases lay outside the gene matches. The V gene's germline CDR1 is SGHRS and CDR2 YFSETQ. The CDR3 loop reads CASSRTSGGYNEQFF. The CDR3 coding sequence is TGCGCCAGCAGCCGAACTAGCGGGGGGTACAATGAGCAGTTCTTC. Full variable domain (missing parts from reference TRBV5-1 and TRBJ2-1): KAGVTQTPRYLIKTRGQQVTLSCSPISGHRSVSWYQQTPGQGLQFLFEYFSETQRNKGNFPGRFSGRQFSNSRSEMNVSTLELGDSALYLCASSRTSGGYNEQFFGPGTRLTVL.

The chain uses TRBV9 and TRBJ2-2; D ambiguous. V was trimmed by 0 bases and J by 5 bases, leaving 5 bases between them. CDR3 length: 13 amino acids. Germline lookup yields CDR1 SGDLS and CDR2 YYNGEE. The CDR3 sequence: CASSVGQTGELFF. The DNA of the CDR3 is TGTGCCAGCAGCGTAGGACAAACCGGGGAGCTGTTTTTT.

This clone has more than one count but fewer than ten. The gene calls are TRBV29-1 and TRBJ1-1; maybe TRBD1 (5 bases). Per the germline V gene, CDR1 is SQVTM and CDR2 is ANQGSEA. The CDR3 runs to 13 residues. Trimming cost V 5 bases and J 7 bases, with 17 bases left between them. The CDR3 region has the DNA TGCAGCGTTTACAGCCCTCGGGGCTTTGAAGCTTTCTTT. It yields the protein CSVYSPRGFEAFF.

This clone has only one observation. The chain recombines TRBV2 with TRBJ1-3; D remains ambiguous. The CDR3 has 16 residues. Trimming stripped 5 bases from V and 0 bases from J, with 14 bases between. The germline V gene encodes CDR1 SNHLY and CDR2 FYNNEI. CDR3 region: CASSRRKQSSGNTIYF. CDR3 DNA sequence: TGTGCCAGCAGTAGACGTAAACAGTCCTCTGGAAACACCATATATTTT.

With respect to this clone: The sample holds other DNA sequences that translate to the same CDR3. This chain joins TRBV5-4 and TRBJ2-3; tentative D call: TRBD2 (7 bases). Trimming removed 1 base from V and 3 bases from J, with 9 bases in between. The V gene's germline CDR1 is SGHNT and CDR2 YYREEE (reference sequence). This CDR3 comprises 14 residues. The CDR3 nucleotides read TGTGCCAGCAGCTTGAAGGGGGGGACAGATACGCAGTATTTT. It encodes CASSLKGGTDTQYF.

The chain is built from TRBV27 and TRBJ1-2, with a weak D call TRBD1 (6 bases). The CDR3 spans 13 residues. Per germline, CDR1 MNHEY and CDR2 SMNVEV (reference sequence). V dropped 2 bases and J dropped 7 bases, with 11 bases sitting between them. The CDR3 loop reads CASSLMDRGGYTF. In nucleotides, the CDR3 is TGTGCCAGCAGTTTAATGGACAGAGGTGGCTACACCTTC.

CDR3 in amino acids: CASGQGHNNQPQHF. DNA of the CDR3: TGTGCTAGTGGGCAGGGACACAACAATCAGCCCCAGCATTTT. The chain uses TRBV12-5 and TRBJ1-5, with a weak D call TRBD1 (6 bases). The CDR3 spans 14 residues. V was clipped by 6 bases and J by 3 bases, with 12 bases between them. From germline, CDR1 is LGHNT and CDR2 FRNRAP.

The count of this clone is one. The V call is TRBV9, the J call TRBJ1-2; 12 bases are shared with TRBD1. V dropped 3 bases and J dropped 10; count of bases not matched to a gene: 10. The CDR3 has 15 amino acids. From germline, CDR1 is SGDLS and CDR2 YYNGEE. The CDR3 reads CASSGRGQGARDYTF. DNA for the CDR3: TGTGCCAGCAGCGGGCGGGGACAGGGGGCGCGTGACTACACCTTC.

V usage is TRBV19 and J usage is TRBJ2-1; D is unresolved. Germline V lookup: CDR1 LNHDA, CDR2 SQIVND (reference sequence). V was trimmed by 5 bases and J by 0 bases, leaving 11 bases between them. The CDR3 sequence is 15 residues long. The CDR3 reads CASSLTPSSYNEQFF. The CDR3 nucleotides are TGTGCCAGTAGTTTAACACCGAGCTCCTACAATGAGCAGTTCTTC.

The chain employs TRBV18 and TRBJ1-1, with a possible D match to TRBD1 (5 bases). V was pared by 4 bases and J by 8 bases, with 8 bases between. The CDR3 loop spans 11 amino acids. Germline CDR1 reads KGHSH; CDR2 reads LQKENI. The CDR3 region has the DNA TGTGCCAGCTCACGGGACCAAGAAGCTTTCTTT. This codes for CASSRDQEAFF.

The rearrangement uses TRBV7-2 and TRBJ2-1; 9 positions agree with TRBD1. The CDR3 runs to 15 residues. The ends lost 7 bases at V and 6 bases at J; junction bases unmatched: 10. Germline loops: CDR1 SGHTA, CDR2 FQGNSA. The chain's CDR3 is CASTGGQGWGNEQFF. As DNA, the CDR3 is TGTGCCAGCACCGGGGGACAGGGCTGGGGCAATGAGCAGTTCTTC.

The chain is built from TRBV29-1 and TRBJ2-6; D remains ambiguous. Germline values: CDR1 SQVTM, CDR2 ANQGSEA. This CDR3 contains 17 residues. V shed 1 base and J shed 0 bases, with 13 bases lying between them. In nucleotides, the CDR3 is TGCAGCGTTGAAGGCAGTCTAACTCTCTCTGGGGCCAACGTCCTGACTTTC. Protein sequence: CSVEGSLTLSGANVLTF.

The V call is TRBV5-1, the J call TRBJ2-3; TRBD1 agrees at 9 bases. V was pared by 4 bases and J by 6 bases, with 6 bases of the junction left unmatched. The CDR3 runs to 14 residues. Germline V lookup: CDR1 SGHRS, CDR2 YFSETQ. Here the CDR3 reads CASSLGQGSDTQYF. CDR3 nucleotide sequence: TGCGCCAGCAGCCTAGGACAGGGGTCGGATACGCAGTATTTT.